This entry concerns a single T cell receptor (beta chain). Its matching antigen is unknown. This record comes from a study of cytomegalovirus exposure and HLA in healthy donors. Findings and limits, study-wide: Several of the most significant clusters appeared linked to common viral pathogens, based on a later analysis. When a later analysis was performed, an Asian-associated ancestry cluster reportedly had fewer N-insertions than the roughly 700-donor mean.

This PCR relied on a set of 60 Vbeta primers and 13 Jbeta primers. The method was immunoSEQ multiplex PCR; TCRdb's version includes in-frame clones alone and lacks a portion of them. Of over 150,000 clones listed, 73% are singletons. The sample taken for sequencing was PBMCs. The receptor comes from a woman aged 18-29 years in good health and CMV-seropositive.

CDR3 in amino acids: CASSFKAGAFNEQFF. The CDR3 nucleotides read TGTGCCAGCAGTTTCAAAGCGGGGGCCTTCAATGAGCAGTTCTTC. The chain is built from TRBV27 and TRBJ2-1; TRBD2 aligns across 8 bases. Germline V gives CDR1 MNHEY, CDR2 SMNVEV (reference sequence). The CDR3 loop spans 15 amino acids. V trimming: 3 bases; J trimming: 6 bases; junction bases outside the gene matches: 7.